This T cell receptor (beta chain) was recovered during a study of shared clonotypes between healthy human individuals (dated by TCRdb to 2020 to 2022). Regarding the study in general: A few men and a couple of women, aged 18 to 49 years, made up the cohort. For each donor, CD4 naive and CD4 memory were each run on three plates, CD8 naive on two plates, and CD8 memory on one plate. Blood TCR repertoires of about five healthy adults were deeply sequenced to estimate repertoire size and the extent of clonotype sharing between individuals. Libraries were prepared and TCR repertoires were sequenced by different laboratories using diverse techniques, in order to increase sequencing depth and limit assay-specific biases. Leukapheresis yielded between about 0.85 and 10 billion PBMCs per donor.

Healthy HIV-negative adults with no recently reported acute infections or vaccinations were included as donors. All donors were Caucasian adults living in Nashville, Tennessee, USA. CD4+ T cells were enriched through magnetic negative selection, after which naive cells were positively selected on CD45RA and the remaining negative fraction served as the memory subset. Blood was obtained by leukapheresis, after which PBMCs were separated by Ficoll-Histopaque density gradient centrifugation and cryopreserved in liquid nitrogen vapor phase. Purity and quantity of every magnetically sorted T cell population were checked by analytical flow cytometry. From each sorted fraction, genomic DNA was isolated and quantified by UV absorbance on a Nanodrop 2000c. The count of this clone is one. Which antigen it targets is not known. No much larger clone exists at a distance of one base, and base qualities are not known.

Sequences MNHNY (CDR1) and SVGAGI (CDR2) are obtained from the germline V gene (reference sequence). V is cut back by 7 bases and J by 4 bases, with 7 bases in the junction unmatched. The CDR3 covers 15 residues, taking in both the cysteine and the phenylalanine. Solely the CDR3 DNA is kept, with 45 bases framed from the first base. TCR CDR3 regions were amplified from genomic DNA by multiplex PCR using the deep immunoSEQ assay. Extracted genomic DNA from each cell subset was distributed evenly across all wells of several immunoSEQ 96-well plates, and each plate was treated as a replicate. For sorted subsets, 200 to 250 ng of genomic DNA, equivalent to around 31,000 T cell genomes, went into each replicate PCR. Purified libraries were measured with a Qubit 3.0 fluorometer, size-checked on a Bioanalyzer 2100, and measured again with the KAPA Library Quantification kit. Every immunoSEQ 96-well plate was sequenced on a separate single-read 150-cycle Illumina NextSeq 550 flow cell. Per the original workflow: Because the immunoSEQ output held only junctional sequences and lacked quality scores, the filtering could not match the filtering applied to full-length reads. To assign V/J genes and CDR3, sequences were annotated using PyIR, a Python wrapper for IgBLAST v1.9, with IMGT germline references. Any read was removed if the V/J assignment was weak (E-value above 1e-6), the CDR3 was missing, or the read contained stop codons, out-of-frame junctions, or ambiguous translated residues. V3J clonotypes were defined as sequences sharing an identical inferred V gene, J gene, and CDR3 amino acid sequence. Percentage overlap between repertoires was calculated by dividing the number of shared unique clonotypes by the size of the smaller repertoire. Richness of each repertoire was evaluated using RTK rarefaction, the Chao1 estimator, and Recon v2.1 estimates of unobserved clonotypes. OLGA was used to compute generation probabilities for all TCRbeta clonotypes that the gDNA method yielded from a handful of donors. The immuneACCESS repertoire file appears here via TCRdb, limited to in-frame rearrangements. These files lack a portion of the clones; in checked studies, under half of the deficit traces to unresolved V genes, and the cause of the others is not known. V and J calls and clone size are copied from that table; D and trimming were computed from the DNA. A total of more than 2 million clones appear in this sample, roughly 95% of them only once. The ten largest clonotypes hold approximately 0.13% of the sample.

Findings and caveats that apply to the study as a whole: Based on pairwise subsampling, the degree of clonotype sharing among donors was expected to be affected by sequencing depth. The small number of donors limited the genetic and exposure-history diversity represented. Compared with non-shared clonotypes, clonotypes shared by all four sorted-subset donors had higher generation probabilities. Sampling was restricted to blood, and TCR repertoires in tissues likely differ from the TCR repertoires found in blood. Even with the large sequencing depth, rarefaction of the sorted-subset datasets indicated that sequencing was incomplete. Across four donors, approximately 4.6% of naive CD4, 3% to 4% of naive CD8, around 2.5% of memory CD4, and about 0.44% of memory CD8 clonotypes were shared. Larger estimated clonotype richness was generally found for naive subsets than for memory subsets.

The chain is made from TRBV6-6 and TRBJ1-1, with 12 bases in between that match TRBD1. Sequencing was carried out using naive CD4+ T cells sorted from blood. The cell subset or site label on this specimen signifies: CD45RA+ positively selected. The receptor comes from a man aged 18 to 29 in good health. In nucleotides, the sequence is TGTGCCAGCAAGACTCCGGGACAGGGGGCCACTGAAGCTTTCTTT. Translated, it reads CASKTPGQGATEAFF.